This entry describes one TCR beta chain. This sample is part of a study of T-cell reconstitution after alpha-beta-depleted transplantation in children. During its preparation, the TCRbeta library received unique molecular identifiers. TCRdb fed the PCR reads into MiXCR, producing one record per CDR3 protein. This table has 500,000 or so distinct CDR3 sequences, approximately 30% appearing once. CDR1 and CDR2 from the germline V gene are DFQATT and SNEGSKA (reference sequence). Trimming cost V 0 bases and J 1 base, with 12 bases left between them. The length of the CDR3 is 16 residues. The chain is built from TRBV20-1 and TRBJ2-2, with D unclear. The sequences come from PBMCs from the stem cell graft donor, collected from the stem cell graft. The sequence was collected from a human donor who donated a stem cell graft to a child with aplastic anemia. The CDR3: CSARDHSKMNTGELFF. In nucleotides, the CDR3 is TGCAGTGCTAGAGATCATTCCAAGATGAACACCGGGGAGCTGTTTTTT.